The entry that follows covers one TCR beta chain sequence. Its antigen remains unknown. There are 15 residues in the CDR3. V dropped 5 bases and J dropped 4 bases, with 17 bases sitting between them. Germline CDR1 reads ENHRY; CDR2 reads SYGVKD. The record originates from a study of graft-versus-host responses after intestinal transplantation. Data came from immunoSEQ multiplex PCR; TCRdb stores just in-frame clones and leaves some out. The sample consists of around 9,500 clones, over 75% of them appearing once. General study points: Researchers found peak circulating GvH clone levels linked to early post-transplant HvG declines.

J is TRBJ1-1 and V is TRBV10-3; D is possibly TRBD1 (5 bases). The sequenced sample was PBMCs, obtained about 240 days after intestinal transplant. This clonotype was obtained from a human patient who received an intestinal transplant, so some T cells may come from the graft donor. The CDR3: CAISPIRQGATEAFF. The CDR3 nucleotides are TGTGCCATCAGTCCAATTCGGCAGGGAGCCACTGAAGCTTTCTTT.